Described below is a single T cell receptor (beta chain) sequence and its context. This receptor's antigen is unknown. The sample holds no much larger clone one base away, and base qualities are not on file. The record originates from a study of Ad26.COV2.S vaccination and SARS-CoV-2 variants (dated by TCRdb to the early 2020s). Background for the entire study: The specificity and breadth of SARS-CoV-2-reactive T cell receptors after Ad26.COV2.S vaccination were assessed by TCRbeta repertoire sequencing. A total of approximately 30 samples were included in the TCR-sequenced set, comprising roughly 20 Ad26.COV2.S vaccine recipients, 5 placebo recipients and 8 SARS-CoV-2 convalescent individuals.

TCRbeta CDR3 regions were sequenced with the immunoSEQ Assay. After extraction, genomic DNA underwent amplification by bias-controlled multiplex PCR, followed by high-throughput sequencing. Concerning the study's data processing: Collapsing and filtering of sequences were performed to quantify the absolute abundance of each unique TCRbeta CDR3 region. Usable DNA was measured by amplifying reference genes present in all nucleated cells, and TCRbeta template counts were normalized to that usable DNA to estimate T cell fraction. Repertoire TCRs were annotated as SARS-CoV-2-specific when V gene, CDR3 amino acid sequence and J gene were exactly matched to a known reactive TCR set. The reference SARS-CoV-2 TCR set was obtained from MIRA and was filtered for enrichment in COVID-19-positive ImmuneCODE repertoires, whereby public or cross-reactive TCRs were removed. Using the MIRA antigens, annotated TCRs were further analysed by specific ORF or by position within an ORF. Depth was the summed frequency of annotated unique rearrangements, while breadth was defined as annotated unique rearrangements over total unique productive rearrangements. TCR breadth was compared between groups using two-sided Wilcoxon rank-sum tests. TCRdb retrieved this table from immuneACCESS and kept in-frame rearrangements only. Not all clones are present; in checked studies, unresolved V genes account for under half, and no reason is known for the remainder. The DNA gave D and trimming, while V, J and clone size come from that table. Counted in this sample were about 350,000 clones; 92% of them appeared once. About 3.9% of the sample goes to the ten largest clones.

Germline trimming amounts to 4 bases on V and 2 bases on J, with 7 as the count of junction bases outside the gene matches. Inclusive of the bounding cysteine and phenylalanine, the CDR3 is 17 residues long. Only the CDR3 DNA stays, 51 bases, in frame from base 1. From a lookup of the germline V gene (reference sequence), CDR1 and CDR2 are PRHDT and FYEKMQ. Study-wide conclusions, independent of this receptor: Vaccine and placebo recipients had comparable non-spike TCR breadth, which fits with the vaccine containing only spike. Compared with placebo recipients, Ad26.COV2.S recipients showed higher spike-specific TCR breadth (P = 0.0014). The authors noted that the TCR breadth and depth analyses may have underestimated total T cell responses. After vaccination, spike-specific CD8+ and CD4+ T cell responses were reported to show substantial breadth.

The sample's time point label, decoded: individuals recovered from natural SARS-CoV-2 infection. The sequence is built from TRBV13 and TRBJ2-7, with TRBD2 identical over 14 junction bases. The source is a human donor who had recovered from COVID-19. The material sequenced was peripheral blood, taken after recovery from COVID-19. At the DNA level, the sequence is TGTGCCAGCAGCTCGGGACTAGCGGGGGCGCTAACCTACGAGCAGTACTTC. This gives the protein CASSSGLAGALTYEQYF.